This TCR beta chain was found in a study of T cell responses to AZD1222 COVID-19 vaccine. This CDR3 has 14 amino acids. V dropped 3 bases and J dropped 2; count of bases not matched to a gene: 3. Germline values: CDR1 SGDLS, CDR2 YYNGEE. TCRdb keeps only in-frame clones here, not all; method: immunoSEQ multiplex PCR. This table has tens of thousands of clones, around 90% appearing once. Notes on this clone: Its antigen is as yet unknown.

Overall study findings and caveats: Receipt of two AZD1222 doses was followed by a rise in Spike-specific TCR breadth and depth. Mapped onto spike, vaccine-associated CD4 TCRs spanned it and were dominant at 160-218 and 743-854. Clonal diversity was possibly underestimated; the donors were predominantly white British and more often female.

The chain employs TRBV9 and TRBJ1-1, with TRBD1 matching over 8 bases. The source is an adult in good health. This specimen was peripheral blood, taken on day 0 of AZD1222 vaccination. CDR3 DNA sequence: TGTGCCAGCAGCGGACAGGGGCTCAACACTGAAGCTTTCTTT. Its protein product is CASSGQGLNTEAFF.